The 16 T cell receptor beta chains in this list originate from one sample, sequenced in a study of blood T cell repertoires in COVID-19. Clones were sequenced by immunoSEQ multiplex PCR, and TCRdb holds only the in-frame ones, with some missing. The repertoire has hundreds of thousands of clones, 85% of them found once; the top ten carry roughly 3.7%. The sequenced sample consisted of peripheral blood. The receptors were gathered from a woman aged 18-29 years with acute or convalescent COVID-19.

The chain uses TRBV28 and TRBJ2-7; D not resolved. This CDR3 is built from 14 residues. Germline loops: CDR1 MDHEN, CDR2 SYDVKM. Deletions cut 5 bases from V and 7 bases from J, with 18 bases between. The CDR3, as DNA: TGTGCCAGCAGTGGTAGAAAAGAACTCCCTGAGCAGTACTTC. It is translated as CASSGRKELPEQYF.

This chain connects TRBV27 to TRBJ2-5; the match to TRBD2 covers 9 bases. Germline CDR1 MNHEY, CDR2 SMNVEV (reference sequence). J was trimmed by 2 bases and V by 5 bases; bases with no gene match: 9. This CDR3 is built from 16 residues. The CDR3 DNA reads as TGTGCCAGCAGTCCACTCAGGACTAGCGCACAAGAGACCCAGTACTTC. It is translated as CASSPLRTSAQETQYF.

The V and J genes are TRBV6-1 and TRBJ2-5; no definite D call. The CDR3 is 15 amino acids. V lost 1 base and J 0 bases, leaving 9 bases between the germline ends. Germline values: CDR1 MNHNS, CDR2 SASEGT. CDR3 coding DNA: TGTGCCAGCAGTGAAGGATTGAGTTACCAAGAGACCCAGTACTTC. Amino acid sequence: CASSEGLSYQETQYF.

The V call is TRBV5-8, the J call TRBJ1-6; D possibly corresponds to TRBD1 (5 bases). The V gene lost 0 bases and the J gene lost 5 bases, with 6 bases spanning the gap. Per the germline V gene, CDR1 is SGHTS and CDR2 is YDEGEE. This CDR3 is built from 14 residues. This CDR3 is CASSLVTDNSPLHF. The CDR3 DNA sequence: TGTGCCAGCAGCTTGGTGACAGATAATTCACCCCTCCACTTT.

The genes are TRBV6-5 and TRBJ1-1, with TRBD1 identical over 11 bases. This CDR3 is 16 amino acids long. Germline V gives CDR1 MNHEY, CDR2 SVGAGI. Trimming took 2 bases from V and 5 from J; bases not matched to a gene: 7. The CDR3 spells CASSYLTGTGGTEAFF. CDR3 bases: TGTGCCAGCAGTTACCTTACCGGGACAGGGGGAACTGAAGCTTTCTTT.

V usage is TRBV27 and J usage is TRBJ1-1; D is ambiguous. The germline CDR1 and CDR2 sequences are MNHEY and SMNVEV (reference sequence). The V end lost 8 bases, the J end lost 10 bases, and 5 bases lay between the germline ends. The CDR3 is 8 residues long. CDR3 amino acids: CASYGAFF. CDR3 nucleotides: TGTGCCAGCTACGGAGCTTTCTTT.

The DNA of the CDR3 is TGTGCCAGCAGTTGGGACAGGACAACCGGGGAGCTGTTTTTT. Amino acids: CASSWDRTTGELFF. The chain is built from TRBV6-2 or TRBV6-3 and TRBJ2-2; 8 nucleotides align to TRBD1. This CDR3 has 14 residues. The germline CDR1 and CDR2 sequences are MNHEY and SVGEGT. Unmatched junction bases numbered 3, after V lost 4 bases and J lost 5 bases.

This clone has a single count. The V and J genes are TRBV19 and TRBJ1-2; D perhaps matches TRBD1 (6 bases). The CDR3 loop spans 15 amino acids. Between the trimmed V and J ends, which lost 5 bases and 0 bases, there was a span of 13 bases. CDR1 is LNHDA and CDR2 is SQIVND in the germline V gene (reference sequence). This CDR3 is CASSPQTGSNYGYTF. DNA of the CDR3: TGTGCCAGTAGTCCTCAGACAGGTTCTAACTATGGCTACACCTTC.

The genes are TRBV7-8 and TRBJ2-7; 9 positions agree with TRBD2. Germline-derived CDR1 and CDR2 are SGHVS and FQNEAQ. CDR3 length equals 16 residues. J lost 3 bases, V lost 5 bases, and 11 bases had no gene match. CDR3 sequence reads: CASSEVAGARFYEQYF. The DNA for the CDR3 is TGTGCCAGCAGCGAGGTAGCGGGGGCCCGCTTCTACGAGCAGTACTTC.

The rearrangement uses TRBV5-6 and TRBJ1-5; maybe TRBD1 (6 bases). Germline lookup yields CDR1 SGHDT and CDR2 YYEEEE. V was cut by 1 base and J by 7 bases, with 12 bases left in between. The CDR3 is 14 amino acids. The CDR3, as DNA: TGTGCCAGCAGCTTGTCCAGCGACAGGCAGCCCCAGCATTTT. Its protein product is CASSLSSDRQPQHF.

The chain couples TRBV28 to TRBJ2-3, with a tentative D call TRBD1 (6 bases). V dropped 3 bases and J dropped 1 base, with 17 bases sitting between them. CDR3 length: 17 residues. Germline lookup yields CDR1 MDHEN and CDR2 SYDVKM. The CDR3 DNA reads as TGTGCCAGCAGTTTTTGGACAGACAGGTCCGGCACAGATACGCAGTATTTT. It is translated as CASSFWTDRSGTDTQYF.

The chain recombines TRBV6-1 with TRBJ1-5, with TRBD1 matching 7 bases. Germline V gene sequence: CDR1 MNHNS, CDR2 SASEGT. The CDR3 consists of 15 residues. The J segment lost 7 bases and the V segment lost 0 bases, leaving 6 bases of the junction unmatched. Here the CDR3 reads CASSEAQGGEQPQHF. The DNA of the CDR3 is TGTGCCAGCAGTGAAGCGCAAGGGGGCGAGCAGCCCCAGCATTTT.

Here the CDR3 DNA reads TGTGCCAGTAGTATAGCGGGGGGCGACACCGGGGAGCTGTTTTTT. Protein sequence: CASSIAGGDTGELFF. The chain carries TRBV19 and TRBJ2-2, with TRBD2 as a possible D gene (7 bases). The CDR3 is made up of 15 amino acids. The germline V and J ends were trimmed by 1 base and 3 bases, with 9 bases remaining between them. CDR1 and CDR2 (germline): LNHDA, SQIVND (reference sequence).

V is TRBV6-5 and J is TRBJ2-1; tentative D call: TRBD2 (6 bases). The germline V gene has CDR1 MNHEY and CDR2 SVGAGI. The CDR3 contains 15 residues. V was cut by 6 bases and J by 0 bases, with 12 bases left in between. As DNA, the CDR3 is TGTGCCAGCAGGGATGGGGGGAGCTCCTACAATGAGCAGTTCTTC. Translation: CASRDGGSSYNEQFF.

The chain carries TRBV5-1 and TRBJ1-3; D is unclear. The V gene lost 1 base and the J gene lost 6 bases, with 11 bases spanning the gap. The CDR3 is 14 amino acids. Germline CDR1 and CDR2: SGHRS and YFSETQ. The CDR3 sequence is CASSLMTGINTIYF. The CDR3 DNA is TGCGCCAGCAGCTTGATGACGGGGATAAACACCATATATTTT.

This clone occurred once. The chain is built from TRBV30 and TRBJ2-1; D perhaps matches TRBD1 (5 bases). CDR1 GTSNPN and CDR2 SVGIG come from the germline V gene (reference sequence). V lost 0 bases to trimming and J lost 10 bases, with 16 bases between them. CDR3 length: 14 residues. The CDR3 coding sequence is TGTGCCTGGAGTGTACCCCAACGGCCAGGGGAGCAGTTCTTC. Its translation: CAWSVPQRPGEQFF.